Below are 3 T cell receptor beta chains sequenced from a single sample in a study of post-analysis software for immune sequencing data. Findings of the study overall: In patients, TRBV5-6, TRBV5-1 and TRBV20-1 belonged to five TRBV segments found more frequently than in controls.

These receptors' targets are unknown. The library was made from cDNA and included unique molecular identifiers. TCRdb independently ran MiXCR on the PCR reads; one entry per CDR3 protein. Of approximately 350,000 distinct CDR3 sequences detected, less than 40% appear once; the ten largest clones hold roughly 13%. The sequenced sample consisted of blood. The receptors come from a girl aged 5 to 17 with multiple sclerosis.

The table lists this clonotype with a few counts. The V and J genes are TRBV29-1 and TRBJ1-5, with D maybe TRBD1 (5 bases). This CDR3 spans 13 amino acids. Germline V gene sequence: CDR1 SQVTM, CDR2 ANQGSEA. Trimming stripped 7 bases from V and 5 bases from J, with 15 bases between. The CDR3 is CSAGAGQDQPQHF. In nucleotides, the CDR3 is TGCAGCGCCGGGGCAGGGCAGGATCAGCCCCAGCATTTT.

V and J are TRBV5-1 and TRBJ2-1, with 16 bases identical to TRBD2. This CDR3 has 18 residues. Germline CDR1 reads SGHRS; CDR2 reads YFSETQ. The trim removed 1 base at V and 7 bases at J, leaving 8 bases unmatched. The CDR3, as DNA: TGCGCCAGCAGCTTGATGGCGGGACTAGCGGGGGGGAATAATGAGCAGTTCTTC. This gives the protein CASSLMAGLAGGNNEQFF.

This clonotype was picked up a small number of times. This chain connects TRBV20-1 to TRBJ2-1; 11 bases are a match to TRBD2. The germline CDR1 and CDR2 sequences are DFQATT and SNEGSKA (reference sequence). The length of the CDR3 is 20 residues. The trim removed 6 bases at V and 3 bases at J, leaving 22 bases unmatched. The CDR3: CSAIRALGIAGGPYYNEQFF. CDR3 DNA: TGCAGTGCAATAAGAGCTTTGGGGATAGCGGGGGGGCCTTACTACAATGAGCAGTTCTTC.